This TCR beta chain is drawn from a study of shared clonotypes between healthy human individuals (dated by TCRdb to about 2020). Study-level background: The cohort included a few men and two women between 18 and 49 years of age. For each donor, CD4 naive and CD4 memory were each run on three plates, CD8 naive on two plates, and CD8 memory on one plate. Blood TCR repertoires of about 5 healthy adults were deeply sequenced to estimate repertoire size and the extent of clonotype sharing between individuals. Libraries were prepared and TCR repertoires were sequenced by different laboratories using diverse techniques, in order to increase sequencing depth and limit assay-specific biases. Per donor, leukapheresis produced somewhere between about 0.94 and 8.9 billion PBMCs. Points the paper makes about the study in general: Across a few donors, around 5% of naive CD4, approximately 3.6% of naive CD8, 2.3% of memory CD4, and approximately 0.4% of memory CD8 clonotypes were shared. Sampling was restricted to blood, and TCR repertoires in tissue are likely to differ from TCR repertoires in blood. The genetic and exposure-history diversity represented was limited by the small number of donors. Pairwise subsampling led to the expectation that sequencing depth would affect the degree of clonotype sharing among donors. Incomplete sequencing was indicated by rarefaction of sorted-subset datasets, despite the large sequencing depth. Naive subsets generally had larger estimated clonotype richness than memory subsets. Compared with non-shared clonotypes, clonotypes shared by all four sorted-subset donors had higher generation probabilities.

The cysteine opens and the phenylalanine closes a CDR3 of 13 amino acids. The retained sequence is limited to the CDR3, 39 bases, with the frame set at the first base. At the junction V is shortened by 0 bases and J by 1 base, with 7 bases in between. From a lookup of the germline V gene, CDR1 and CDR2 are SQVTM and ANQGSEA. CD8 naive samples consisted of CD45RO-negative cells that were positively selected for CCR7, yielding a CD45RA+CCR7+ population without TemRA cells. The donors were healthy, HIV-negative adults who had no recently reported acute infections or vaccinations. All donors were Caucasian adults living in Nashville, Tennessee, USA. After blood collection by leukapheresis, PBMCs were isolated using Ficoll-Histopaque density gradient centrifugation and then cryopreserved in the vapor phase of liquid nitrogen. Purity and quantity of every magnetically sorted T cell population were checked by analytical flow cytometry. Each sorted fraction had its genomic DNA isolated and then quantified by UV absorbance on a Nanodrop 2000c.

TCR CDR3 regions were amplified from genomic DNA by multiplex PCR using the deep immunoSEQ assay. Extracted genomic DNA from each cell subset was distributed evenly across all wells of several immunoSEQ 96-well plates, and each plate was treated as a replicate. For sorted subsets, 200 to 250 ng of genomic DNA, equivalent to roughly 33,000 T cell genomes, went into each replicate PCR. Purified libraries were measured with a Qubit 3.0 fluorometer, size-checked on a Bioanalyzer 2100, and measured again with the KAPA Library Quantification kit. A separate single-read 150-cycle Illumina NextSeq 550 flow cell was used to sequence each immunoSEQ 96-well plate. The authors' analysis ran thus. Because only junctional sequences without quality scores were contained in the immunoSEQ output, filtering matching that applied to full-length reads could not be performed. Sequences were annotated with PyIR, a Python wrapper for IgBLAST v1.9, and V/J genes and CDR3 were assigned using IMGT germline references. Reads with weak V/J assignments (E-value above 1e-6), missing CDR3, stop codons, out-of-frame junctions, or ambiguous translated residues were removed. V3J clonotypes were defined as sequences sharing the same inferred V gene, J gene, and CDR3 amino acid sequence. The percentage overlap between two repertoires was calculated by dividing the number of shared unique clonotypes by the size of the smaller repertoire. Richness of each repertoire was evaluated using RTK rarefaction, the Chao1 estimator, and Recon v2.1 estimates of unobserved clonotypes. For all TCRbeta clonotypes obtained by the gDNA method from a few donors, generation probabilities were computed with OLGA. TCRdb stores this immuneACCESS table with in-frame sequences only. Part of the clones is absent; in the studies checked, under half of the shortfall reflects unresolved V genes, and no reason is known for the rest. The DNA gave D and trimming, while V, J and clone size come from that table. The sample includes some 2,100,000 clones, with just over 90% observed a single time. More than 1.5% of the sample lies in the top ten.

Only one count was recorded for this clone. The antigen this receptor binds is unknown. Nothing much larger sits one base from this clone, and base qualities are not available. The receptor was derived from a man between 18 and 29 years old in good health. Some clones in this sample may be carry-over from other donors' samples. The rearranged segments are TRBV29-1 and TRBJ2-7; the D gene remains uncertain. Material: naive CD8+ T cells from PBMCs. What the cell subset or site label conveys for this sample: CD45RA+CCR7+. The CDR3 protein sequence reads: CSVEEEESYEQYF. The DNA sequence is TGCAGCGTTGAAGAAGAGGAATCCTACGAGCAGTACTTC.